This entry concerns a single T cell receptor (beta chain). This sample is part of a study of blood T cell repertoires in COVID-19. Study-level information: Both acute and convalescent COVID-19 samples were obtained from the United States, Italy and Spain. The analysed material was cDNA or gDNA that came from T cells, B-cell-depleted T cells, or PBMCs.

Researchers sorted participants into cohorts using their self-reported clinical history. Two consecutive negative NP/OP PCR tests, clearance, or resolved symptoms defined Cohort 3 recovery. The method was immunoSEQ multiplex PCR; TCRdb's version includes in-frame clones alone and lacks a portion of them. The table includes roughly 200,000 clones, more than 80% detected once. CDR1 and CDR2 (germline): SNHLY, FYNNEI. With 7 bases clipped from V and 3 bases from J, the junction kept 5 bases outside the gene matches. This CDR3 spans 13 amino acids. The rearrangement links TRBV2 to TRBJ2-5, with TRBD2 matching over 7 bases. This TCR was sampled from a man aged 35 to 55 who had recovered from COVID-19. Sequencing was performed on PBMCs or T cells enriched from blood (not recorded which). For the CDR3, the DNA is TGTGCCAGCAAGGCGGGAGTTGAAGAGACCCAGTACTTC. Protein sequence: CASKAGVEETQYF.